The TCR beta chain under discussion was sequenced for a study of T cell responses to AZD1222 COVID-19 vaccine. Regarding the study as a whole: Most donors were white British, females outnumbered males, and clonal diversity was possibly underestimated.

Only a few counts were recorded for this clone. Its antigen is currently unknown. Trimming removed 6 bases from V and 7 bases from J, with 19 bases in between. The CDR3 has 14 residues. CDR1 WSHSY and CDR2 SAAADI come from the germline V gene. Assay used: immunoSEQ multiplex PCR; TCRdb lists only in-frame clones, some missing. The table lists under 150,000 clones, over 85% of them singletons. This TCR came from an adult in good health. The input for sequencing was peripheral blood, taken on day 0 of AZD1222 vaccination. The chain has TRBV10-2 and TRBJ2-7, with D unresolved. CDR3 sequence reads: CASRRTGSVGEQYF. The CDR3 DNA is TGCGCCAGCAGGAGGACGGGCTCGGTCGGGGAGCAGTACTTC.